This is a list of T cell receptor beta chains from one sample in a study of Ad26.COV2.S vaccination and SARS-CoV-2 variants. Clones were sequenced by immunoSEQ multiplex PCR, and TCRdb holds only the in-frame ones, with some missing. The sample consists of roughly 380,000 clones, around 87% of them appearing once. Sequencing was performed on peripheral blood, taken in a trial of Ad26.COV2.S vaccine versus placebo. These receptors were taken from a person aged 18-65 years who received the Ad26.COV2.S COVID-19 vaccine or a placebo. The conserved cysteine and the conserved F or W are not part of the CDR3 here. Clone size is not always given. Where it is, it says once, few, many or a class for expanded clones.

clone size	V gene	J gene	CDR3 protein
.	TRBV11-3	TRBJ2-5	ASSFGEAGGTQY
.	TRBV4-1	TRBJ1-1	ASSHIGQETEAF
few	TRBV20-1	TRBJ1-2	SAGTANPQL
.	TRBV12-3/TRBV12-4	TRBJ1-2	ASSFGRYYGYT
.	TRBV19	TRBJ1-1	ASRNKGHTEAF
.	TRBV28	TRBJ2-3	ASNVGGARDTQY
few	TRBV5-4	TRBJ2-2	ASSARGGGKTGELF
.	TRBV2	TRBJ2-4	ASSEDPRTGGKNIQY
.	TRBV9	TRBJ2-6	ASSLPRGSGANVLT
.	TRBV7-9	TRBJ1-4	ASSWSLNNEKLF
.	TRBV5-1	TRBJ2-3	ASSLDRDTSTDTQY
medium-sized	TRBV7-2	TRBJ2-2	ASSLARAGELF
.	TRBV9	TRBJ2-7	ASSAGGLPAHEQY
once	TRBV6-6	TRBJ1-4	ASSYFPATNEKLF
.	TRBV27	TRBJ1-4	ASSFSSPATNEKLF
.	TRBV5-1	TRBJ2-5	ASSLFGQGGETQY
.	TRBV2	TRBJ2-2	ASSVTTDNTGELF
once	TRBV10-3	TRBJ1-6	AISGQGGNSPLH
.	TRBV3-1/TRBV3-2	TRBJ1-2	ASSQAVASYGYT
.	TRBV6-6	TRBJ2-5	ASSPRETQY
.	TRBV2	TRBJ2-7	ASSERYEQY
.	TRBV27	TRBJ2-3	ASSFRSRGGIDTQY
.	TRBV2	TRBJ2-5	ASLYRQGRETQY
.	TRBV2	TRBJ1-1	ASRTGLDTEAF
.	TRBV7-2	TRBJ2-1	ASRLAGGRGLNEQF
.	TRBV6-6	TRBJ1-2	AIELQEEGNYGYT
.	TRBV19	TRBJ2-1	ASSDPGQGAHEQF
.	TRBV11-2	TRBJ2-3	ASSRAGGHSTDTQY